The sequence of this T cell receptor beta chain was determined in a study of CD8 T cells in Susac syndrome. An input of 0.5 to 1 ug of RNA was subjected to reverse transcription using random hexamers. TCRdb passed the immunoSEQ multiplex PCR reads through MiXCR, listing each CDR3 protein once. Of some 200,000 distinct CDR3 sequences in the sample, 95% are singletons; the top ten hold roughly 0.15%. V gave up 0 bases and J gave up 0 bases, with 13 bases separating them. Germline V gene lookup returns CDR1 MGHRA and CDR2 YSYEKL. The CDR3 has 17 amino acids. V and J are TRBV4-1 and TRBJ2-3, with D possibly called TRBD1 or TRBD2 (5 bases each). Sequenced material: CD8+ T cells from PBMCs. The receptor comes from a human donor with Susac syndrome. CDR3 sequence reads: CASSQDGAASSTDTQYF. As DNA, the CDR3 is TGCGCCAGCAGCCAAGACGGGGCAGCTAGTAGCACAGATACGCAGTATTTT.